Each of the 12 T cell receptor beta chains below was sequenced from the same sample in a study of Ad26.COV2.S vaccination and SARS-CoV-2 variants. Treatment given: 19 received Ad26.COV2.S at low or high dose, single or two shots; a few received placebo; per-sample allocation not given. On day 63 after the first injection, vaccine and placebo recipients gave samples. TCRdb keeps only in-frame clones here, not all; method: immunoSEQ multiplex PCR. The profile shows fewer than 500,000 clones, 90% of them singletons. Specimen: peripheral blood, collected in a trial of Ad26.COV2.S vaccine versus placebo. The receptors come from a person between 18 and 59 years old who received the Ad26.COV2.S COVID-19 vaccine or a placebo.

The CDR3 DNA is TGTGCCAGCACGAGAAGGACTAGCGGGAGCTACGAGCAGTACTTC. Its translation: CASTRRTSGSYEQYF. The rearrangement links TRBV6-5 to TRBJ2-7; 13 nucleotides align to TRBD2. Germline values: CDR1 MNHEY, CDR2 SVGAGI. CDR3 length: 15 residues. The V gene end was trimmed by 7 bases and the J gene end by 3 bases; junction bases not matched to a gene: 6.

J is TRBJ1-5 and V is TRBV4-3; the D is unclear. The CDR3 has 13 amino acids. Germline CDR1 and CDR2: LGHNA and YSLEER. V dropped 0 bases and J dropped 4 bases, with 4 bases sitting between them. The CDR3 sequence is CASSQDRNQPQHF. CDR3 DNA sequence: TGCGCCAGCAGCCAAGATCGGAATCAGCCCCAGCATTTT.

The chain has TRBV6-5 and TRBJ2-1; 11 nucleotides line up with TRBD2. Germline values: CDR1 MNHEY, CDR2 SVGAGI. CDR3 length: 14 amino acids. The V gene end was trimmed by 11 bases and the J gene end by 9 bases; junction bases not matched to a gene: 12. For the CDR3, the DNA is TGTGCCGTTAGCGGGAGGGCCGGGGGAGGTGAGCAGTTCTTC. It is translated as CAVSGRAGGGEQFF.

The rearrangement joins TRBV5-6 to TRBJ1-3; possibly TRBD1 for D (6 bases). The ends were cut back, 4 bases at V and 10 bases at J, with 15 bases in the middle. Per the germline V gene, CDR1 is SGHDT and CDR2 is YYEEEE. CDR3 length: 13 residues. In DNA form, the CDR3 reads TGTGCCAGCAGCCGGGACTACGGGACAACCATATATTTT. It specifies CASSRDYGTTIYF.

This clone was recorded only once. The CDR3 DNA is TGTGCCAGCAGCCCGGACAGCTCTGGGGCCAACGTCCTGACTTTC. It encodes CASSPDSSGANVLTF. The chain joins TRBV2 to TRBJ2-6; perhaps TRBD1 as D (6 bases). The CDR3 extends over 15 amino acids. Germline V gives CDR1 SNHLY, CDR2 FYNNEI. Trimming left V 6 bases short and J 0 bases short, with 9 bases between. Complete variable domain (other parts from reference TRBV2 and TRBJ2-6): EPEVTQTPSHQVTQMGQEVILRCVPISNHLYFYWYRQILGQKVEFLVSFYNNEISEKSEIFDDQFSVERPDGSNFTLKIRSTKLEDSAMYFCASSPDSSGANVLTFGAGSRLTVL.

The chain carries TRBV19 and TRBJ2-6, with D tentatively TRBD1 (6 bases). The CDR3 totals 16 residues. Germline V lookup: CDR1 LNHDA, CDR2 SQIVND (reference sequence). Trimming shortened V by 7 bases and J by 0 bases, and 13 bases separated the two germline ends. The CDR3: CASTGRGDSGANVLTF. CDR3 DNA sequence: TGTGCCAGTACCGGCAGGGGAGACTCTGGGGCCAACGTCCTGACTTTC.

V is TRBV15 and J is TRBJ1-4, with a weak D call TRBD1 (6 bases). This CDR3 has 15 amino acids. CDR1 and CDR2 from the germline V gene are LNHNV and YYDKDF (reference sequence). V was clipped by 3 bases and J by 5 bases, with 13 bases between them. CDR3 residues: CATSSQAGGNEKLFF. CDR3 bases: TGTGCCACCAGCAGCCAAGCCGGGGGCAATGAAAAACTGTTTTTT.

CDR3 sequence: CASRSGNTIYF. The CDR3 DNA reads as TGTGCCAGTCGGTCTGGAAACACCATATATTTT. The chain combines TRBV10-3 with TRBJ1-3; no clear D gene. The CDR3 consists of 11 residues. Trimming shortened V by 10 bases and J by 1 base, and 5 bases separated the two germline ends. Germline CDR1 is ENHRY and CDR2 is SYGVKD.

This clone was picked up one time. The genes are TRBV10-3 and TRBJ2-7; 8 nucleotides line up with TRBD1. Per the germline V gene, CDR1 is ENHRY and CDR2 is SYGVKD. CDR3 length equals 13 residues. The trim removed 9 bases at V and 4 bases at J, leaving 8 bases unmatched. The CDR3 here is CAIEGTGSYEQYF. The CDR3 DNA reads TGTGCCATAGAAGGGACAGGTTCTTACGAGCAGTACTTC.

The V call is TRBV4-2, the J call TRBJ2-7; possible D gene TRBD1, 6 bases. Germline assignment: CDR1 LGHNA and CDR2 YNFKEQ. Deletions cut 4 bases from V and 1 base from J, with 17 bases between. The CDR3 totals 16 residues. CDR3 DNA: TGTGCCAGCAGCCCTGTTGGGGACACAGATTCCTACGAGCAGTACTTC. Amino acid sequence: CASSPVGDTDSYEQYF.

V gene TRBV29-1 combines with J gene TRBJ2-1; no reliable D call. V shed 0 bases and J shed 12 bases, with 15 bases lying between them. Per the germline V gene, CDR1 is SQVTM and CDR2 is ANQGSEA. CDR3 length equals 13 residues. The CDR3 DNA follows: TGCAGCGTTGAAGATCTTCGAGGTGGTGCGCAGTTCTTC. Protein: CSVEDLRGGAQFF.

The chain links TRBV2 to TRBJ2-7, with TRBD1 identical over 7 bases. J was trimmed by 3 bases and V by 8 bases; bases with no gene match: 4. CDR3 size: 12 residues. Germline CDR1 is SNHLY and CDR2 is FYNNEI. The CDR3 DNA sequence: TGTGCCAGCTTCCGACAGGGCTACGAGCAGTACTTC. Protein: CASFRQGYEQYF. The variable domain in full, with the rest retrieved from reference TRBV2 and TRBJ2-7, is EPEVTQTPSHQVTQMGQEVILRCVPISNHLYFYWYRQILGQKVEFLVSFYNNEISEKSEIFDDQFSVERPDGSNFTLKIRSTKLEDSAMYFCASFRQGYEQYFGPGTRLTVT.